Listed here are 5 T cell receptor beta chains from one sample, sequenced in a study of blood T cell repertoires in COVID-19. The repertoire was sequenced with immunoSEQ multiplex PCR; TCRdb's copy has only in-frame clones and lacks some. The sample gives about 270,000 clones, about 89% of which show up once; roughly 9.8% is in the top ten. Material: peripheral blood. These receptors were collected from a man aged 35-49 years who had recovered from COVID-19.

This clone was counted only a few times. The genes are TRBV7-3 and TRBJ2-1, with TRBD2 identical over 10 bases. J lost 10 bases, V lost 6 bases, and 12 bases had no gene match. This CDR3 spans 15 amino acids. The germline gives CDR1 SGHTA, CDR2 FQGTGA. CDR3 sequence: CASRSQSGTSVEQFF. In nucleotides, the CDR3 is TGTGCCAGCAGATCACAATCCGGGACTAGCGTAGAGCAGTTCTTC.

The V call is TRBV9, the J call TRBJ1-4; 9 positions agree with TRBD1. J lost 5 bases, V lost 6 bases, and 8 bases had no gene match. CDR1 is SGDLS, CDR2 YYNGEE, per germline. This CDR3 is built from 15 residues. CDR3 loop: CASNTGGRGNEKLFF. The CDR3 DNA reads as TGTGCCAGCAACACAGGGGGCAGGGGAAATGAAAAACTGTTTTTT.

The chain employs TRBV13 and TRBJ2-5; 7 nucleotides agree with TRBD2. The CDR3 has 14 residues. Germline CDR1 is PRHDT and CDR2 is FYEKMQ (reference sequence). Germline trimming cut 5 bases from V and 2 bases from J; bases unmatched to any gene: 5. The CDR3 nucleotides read TGTGCCAGCAGCGCGCGGGACTATCAAGAGACCCAGTACTTC. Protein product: CASSARDYQETQYF.

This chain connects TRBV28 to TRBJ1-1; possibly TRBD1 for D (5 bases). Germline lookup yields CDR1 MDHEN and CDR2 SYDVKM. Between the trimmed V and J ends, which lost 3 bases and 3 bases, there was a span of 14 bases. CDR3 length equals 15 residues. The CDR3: CASSFIKGLYTEAFF. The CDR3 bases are TGTGCCAGCAGTTTTATAAAGGGACTCTACACTGAAGCTTTCTTT.

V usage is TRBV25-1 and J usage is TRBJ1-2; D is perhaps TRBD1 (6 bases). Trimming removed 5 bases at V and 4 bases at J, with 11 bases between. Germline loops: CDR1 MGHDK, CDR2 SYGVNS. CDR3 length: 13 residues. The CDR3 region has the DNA TGTGCCAGCAGTACAGGGCAGGGCTATGGCTACACCTTC. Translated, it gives CASSTGQGYGYTF.